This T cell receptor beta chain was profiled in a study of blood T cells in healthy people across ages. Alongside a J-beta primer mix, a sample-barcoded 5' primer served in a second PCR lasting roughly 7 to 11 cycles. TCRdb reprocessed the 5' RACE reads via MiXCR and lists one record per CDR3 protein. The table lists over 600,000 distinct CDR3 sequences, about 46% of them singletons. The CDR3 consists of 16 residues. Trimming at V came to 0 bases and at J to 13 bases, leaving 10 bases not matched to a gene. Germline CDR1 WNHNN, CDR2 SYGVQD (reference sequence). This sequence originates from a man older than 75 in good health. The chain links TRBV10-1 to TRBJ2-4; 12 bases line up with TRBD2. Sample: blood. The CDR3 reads CASSESRLAGVSEQYF. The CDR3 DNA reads TGCGCCAGCAGTGAGTCGAGACTAGCGGGAGTTTCTGAGCAGTACTTC.